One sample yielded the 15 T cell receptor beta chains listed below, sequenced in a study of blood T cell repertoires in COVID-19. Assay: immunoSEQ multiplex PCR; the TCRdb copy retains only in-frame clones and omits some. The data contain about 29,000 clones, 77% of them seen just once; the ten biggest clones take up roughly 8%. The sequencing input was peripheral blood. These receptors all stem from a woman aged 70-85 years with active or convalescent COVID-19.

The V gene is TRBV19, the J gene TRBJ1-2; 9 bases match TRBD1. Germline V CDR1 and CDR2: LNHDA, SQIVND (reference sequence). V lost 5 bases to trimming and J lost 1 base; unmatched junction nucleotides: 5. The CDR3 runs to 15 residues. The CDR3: CASSPGTGFNYGYTF. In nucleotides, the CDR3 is TGTGCCAGTAGTCCCGGGACAGGGTTTAACTATGGCTACACCTTC.

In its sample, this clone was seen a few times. For the CDR3, the DNA is TGTGCCAGCAGTAACAAGACAGGGAGGACTAATGAAAAACTGTTTTTT. Translating it yields CASSNKTGRTNEKLFF. The chain couples TRBV27 to TRBJ1-4; 7 bases map to TRBD1. V trimming: 5 bases; J trimming: 2 bases; junction bases outside the gene matches: 8. The CDR3 totals 16 residues. Germline loops: CDR1 MNHEY, CDR2 SMNVEV (reference sequence).

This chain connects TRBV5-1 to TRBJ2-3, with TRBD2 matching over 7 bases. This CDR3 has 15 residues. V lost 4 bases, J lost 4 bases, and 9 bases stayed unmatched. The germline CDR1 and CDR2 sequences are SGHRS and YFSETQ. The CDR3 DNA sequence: TGCGCCAGCAGCGTCCGGGACTACCAGTCAGATACGCAGTATTTT. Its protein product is CASSVRDYQSDTQYF.

For the CDR3, the DNA is TGTGCCAGCAGGGGGGTGGCGACTAGCGGGAATCAAGAGACCCAGTACTTC. Amino acid sequence: CASRGVATSGNQETQYF. J is TRBJ2-5 and V is TRBV2, with 11 bases aligning to TRBD2. The ends lost 6 bases at V and 2 bases at J; junction bases unmatched: 11. The V gene's germline CDR1 is SNHLY and CDR2 FYNNEI. The CDR3 spans 17 residues.

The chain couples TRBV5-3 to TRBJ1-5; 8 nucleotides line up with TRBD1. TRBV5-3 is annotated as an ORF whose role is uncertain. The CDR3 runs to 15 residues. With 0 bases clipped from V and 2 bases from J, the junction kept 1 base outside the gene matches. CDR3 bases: TGTGCCAGAAGCTTGGTGGGACAGGGCAATCAGCCCCAGCATTTT. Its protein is CARSLVGQGNQPQHF.

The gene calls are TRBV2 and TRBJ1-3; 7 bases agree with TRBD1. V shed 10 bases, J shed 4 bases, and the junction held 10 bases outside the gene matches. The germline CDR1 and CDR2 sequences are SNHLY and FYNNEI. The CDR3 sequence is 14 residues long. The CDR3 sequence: CAKDRDLDGNTIYF. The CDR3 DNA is TGTGCCAAAGACAGGGACCTAGACGGAAACACCATATATTTT. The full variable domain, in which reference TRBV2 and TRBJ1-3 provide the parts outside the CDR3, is EPEVTQTPSHQVTQMGQEVILRCVPISNHLYFYWYRQILGQKVEFLVSFYNNEISEKSEIFDDQFSVERPDGSNFTLKIRSTKLEDSAMYFCAKDRDLDGNTIYFGEGSWLTVV.

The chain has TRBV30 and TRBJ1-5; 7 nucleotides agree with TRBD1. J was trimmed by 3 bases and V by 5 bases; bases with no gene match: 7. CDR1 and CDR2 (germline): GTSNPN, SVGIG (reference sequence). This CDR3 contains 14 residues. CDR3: CAWDDGQDNQPQHF. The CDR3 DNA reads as TGTGCCTGGGATGACGGACAGGACAATCAGCCCCAGCATTTT.

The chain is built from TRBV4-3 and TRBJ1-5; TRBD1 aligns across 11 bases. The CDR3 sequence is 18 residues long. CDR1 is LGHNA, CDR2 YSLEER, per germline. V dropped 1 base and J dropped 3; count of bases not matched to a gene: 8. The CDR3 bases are TGCGCCAGCAGCCAAGGGTCCGGGACAGGGGGAAACAATCAGCCCCAGCATTTT. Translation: CASSQGSGTGGNNQPQHF.

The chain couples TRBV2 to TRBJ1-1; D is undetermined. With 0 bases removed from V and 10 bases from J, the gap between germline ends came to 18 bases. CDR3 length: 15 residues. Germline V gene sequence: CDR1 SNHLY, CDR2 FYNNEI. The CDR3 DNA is TGTGCCAGCAGTGAAGCTCTCAGTGCGGGGTTCGGAGCTTTCTTT. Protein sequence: CASSEALSAGFGAFF.

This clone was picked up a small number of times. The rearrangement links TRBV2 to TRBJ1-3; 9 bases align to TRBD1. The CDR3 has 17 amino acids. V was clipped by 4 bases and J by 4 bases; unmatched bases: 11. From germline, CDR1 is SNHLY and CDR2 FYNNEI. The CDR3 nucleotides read TGTGCCAGCAGTGGACAAAGCACAGGGGGCTCGGGAAACACCATATATTTT. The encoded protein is CASSGQSTGGSGNTIYF. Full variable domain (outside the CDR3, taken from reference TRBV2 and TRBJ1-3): EPEVTQTPSHQVTQMGQEVILRCVPISNHLYFYWYRQILGQKVEFLVSFYNNEISEKSEIFDDQFSVERPDGSNFTLKIRSTKLEDSAMYFCASSGQSTGGSGNTIYFGEGSWLTVV.

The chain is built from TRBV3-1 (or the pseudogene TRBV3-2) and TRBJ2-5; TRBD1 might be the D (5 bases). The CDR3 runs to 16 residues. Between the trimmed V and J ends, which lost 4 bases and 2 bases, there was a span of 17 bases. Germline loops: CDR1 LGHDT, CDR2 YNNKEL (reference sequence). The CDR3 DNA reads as TGTGCCAGCAGCCTTATAGGGGCAAACGCACAAGAGACCCAGTACTTC. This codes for CASSLIGANAQETQYF.

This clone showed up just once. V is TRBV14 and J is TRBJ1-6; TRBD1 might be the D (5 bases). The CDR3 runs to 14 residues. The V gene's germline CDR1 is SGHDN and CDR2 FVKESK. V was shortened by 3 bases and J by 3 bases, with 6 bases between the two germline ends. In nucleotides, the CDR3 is TGTGCCAGCAGCCAGGGGGGCTATAATTCACCCCTCCACTTT. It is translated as CASSQGGYNSPLHF.

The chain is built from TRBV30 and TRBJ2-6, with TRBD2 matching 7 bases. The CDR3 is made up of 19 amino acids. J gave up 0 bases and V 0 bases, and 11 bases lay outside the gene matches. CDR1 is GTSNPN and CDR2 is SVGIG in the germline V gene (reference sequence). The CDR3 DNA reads TGTGCCTGGAGTGTACCCGAACTAGCGTTTGTCTCTGGGGCCAACGTCCTGACTTTC. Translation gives CAWSVPELAFVSGANVLTF.

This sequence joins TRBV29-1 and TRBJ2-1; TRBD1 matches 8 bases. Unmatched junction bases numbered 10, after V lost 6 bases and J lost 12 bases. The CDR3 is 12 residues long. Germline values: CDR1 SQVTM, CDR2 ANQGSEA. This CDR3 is CSVIAGGEVQFF. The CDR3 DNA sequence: TGCAGCGTAATAGCAGGGGGCGAGGTGCAGTTCTTC.

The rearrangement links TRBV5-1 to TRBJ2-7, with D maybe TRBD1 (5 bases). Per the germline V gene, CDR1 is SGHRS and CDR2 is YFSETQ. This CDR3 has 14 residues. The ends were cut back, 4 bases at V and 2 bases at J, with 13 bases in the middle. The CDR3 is CASSDSPSTYEQYF. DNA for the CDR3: TGCGCCAGCAGCGACAGTCCCTCTACCTACGAGCAGTACTTC.